The 17 T cell receptor beta chains given below trace back to one sample, sequenced in a study of T cells in women clearing cervical HPV infection. The repertoire was sequenced with immunoSEQ multiplex PCR; TCRdb's copy has only in-frame clones and lacks some. This sample lists approximately 37,000 clones; its ten largest clones have approximately 5.5%. The specimen was blood buffy coat. These receptors all stem from a woman between 18 and 70 years old with a cervical HPV16 infection that either progressed to CIN3+ or cleared (not recorded which).

Concerning this clone itself: The sequenced fragment ends 3 residues before the CDR3 boundary, so the rest is inferred from the germline J gene. The rearrangement links TRBV19 to TRBJ1-2, with no clear D. This CDR3 has 13 residues. The V gene's germline CDR1 is LNHDA and CDR2 SQIVND (reference sequence). The part of the CDR3 DNA that was read is TGTGCCAGCGCGGGCGGCCACTCCTACGAC. Translation gives CASAGGHSYD. Given in full, the CDR3 is CASAGGHSYDYTF.

For this clone: The read halts 3 residues ahead of the CDR3 end, with the missing end drawn from the germline J gene. The chain recombines TRBV20-1 with TRBJ2-1, with 7 bases aligning to TRBD2. CDR1 and CDR2 from the germline V gene are DFQATT and SNEGSKA (reference sequence). CDR3 length: 16 residues. V trimming: 6 bases; J trimming: 0 bases; junction bases outside the gene matches: 11. The DNA read from the CDR3 is TGCAGTGCCGCCCAGCGGGGCCTTCACTCCTACAATGAG. It codes for CSAAQRGLHSYNE. The full CDR3 is CSAAQRGLHSYNEQFF.

As concerns this clone: The CDR3 extends 3 residues past the end of the read, so its final part is completed from the germline J gene. The genes are TRBV5-5 and TRBJ2-7, with 11 positions matching TRBD1. Germline V gene data show CDR1 as SGHKS and CDR2 as YYEKEE (reference sequence). CDR3 size: 15 residues. V shed 4 bases, J shed 5 bases, and the junction held 8 bases outside the gene matches. The sequenced CDR3 bases are TGTGCCAGCAGCCTCGGACAGGGGGCGATGGACGAG. Translating gives CASSLGQGAMDE. The entire CDR3 protein reads CASSLGQGAMDEQYF.

Notes on this clone: One end of the junction is discordant with germline, which a read error may explain. The missing CDR3 end, 3 residues past where the read stops, is filled in from the germline J gene. The chain carries TRBV7-3 and TRBJ2-3, with 11 bases fitting TRBD2. The germline gives CDR1 SGHTA, CDR2 FQGTGA. This CDR3 spans 15 amino acids. The chain's CDR3 is CANSIYSGRGETQYF. The part of the CDR3 DNA that was read is TGTGCCAACAGCATCTATAGCGGGAGGGGCGAGACG.

As concerns this clone: The observed sequence ends 3 residues before the CDR3 terminus, with the missing tail filled in from the germline J gene. The chain combines TRBV20-1 with TRBJ2-1; the match to TRBD2 covers 7 bases. V lost 0 bases and J lost 3; bases outside the gene matches: 5. The length of the CDR3 is 15 residues. Germline V lookup: CDR1 DFQATT, CDR2 SNEGSKA (reference sequence). CDR3 DNA, as far as it was read: TGCAGTGCTAGAGATCATTCTAGCGGCTACAATGAG. Translated: CSARDHSSGYNE. The entire CDR3 protein is CSARDHSSGYNEQFF.

Remarks on this clone: The CDR3 is cut off 3 residues early in the read; its end comes from the germline J gene. The chain uses TRBV6-1 and TRBJ2-7; D uncertain. Germline V CDR1 and CDR2: MNHNS, SASEGT. The CDR3 sequence is 14 residues long. The ends were cut back, 4 bases at V and 4 bases at J, with 14 bases in the middle. CDR3 sequence reads: CASSVQKGPYEQYF. The CDR3 DNA, read in part, is TGTGCCAGCAGTGTACAGAAAGGTCCTTACGAG.

On this clone itself: The read comes to an end 3 residues before the CDR3 does, leaving the germline J gene to fill in the end. The gene calls are TRBV11-2 and TRBJ1-2, with D unclear. The CDR3 has 14 residues. Germline CDR1 reads SGHAT; CDR2 reads FQNNGV. Between the trimmed V and J ends, which lost 6 bases and 4 bases, there was a span of 15 bases. CDR3 residues: CASSGLTPFYGYTF. The DNA read from the CDR3 is TGTGCCAGCAGTGGCCTGACACCCTTCTATGGC.

As for this clone: The CDR3 is cut off 3 residues early in the read; its end comes from the germline J gene. This sequence joins TRBV7-2 and TRBJ2-1, with a possible D match to TRBD2 (6 bases). The CDR3 is 12 residues long. Germline V lookup: CDR1 SGHTA, CDR2 FQGNSA. V lost 5 bases, J lost 8 bases, and 10 bases lay in between. The CDR3 is CASSATRYEQFF. The DNA read from the CDR3 is TGTGCCAGCAGCGCGACTAGGTATGAG.

Comment on this clone: The CDR3 end falls 3 residues outside the read, so it is completed with the germline J gene. This sequence joins TRBV7-2 and TRBJ2-3; TRBD2 is a possible D gene (5 bases). Per germline, CDR1 SGHTA and CDR2 FQGNSA. The CDR3 length is 15 residues. Incomplete CDR3 DNA: TGTGCCAGCAGCTTAGCGTCGGGGATGCGAGAGACG. It yields the protein CASSLASGMRET. The whole CDR3 protein is CASSLASGMRETQYF. Looking up the rest from reference TRBV7-2 and TRBJ2-3 gives the full variable domain: GAGVSQSPSNKVTEKGKDVELRCDPISGHTALYWYRQSLGQGLEFLIYFQGNSAPDKSGLPSDRFSAERTGGSVSTLTIQRTQQEDSAVYLCASSLASGMRETQYFGPGTRLTVL.

With regard to this clone: The read comes to an end 3 residues before the CDR3 does, leaving the germline J gene to fill in the end. V is TRBV6-2 or TRBV6-3 and J is TRBJ2-6; 8 bases match TRBD1. CDR1 and CDR2 (germline): MNHEY, SVGEGT. Trimming cost V 8 bases and J 0 bases; bases outside gene matches: 3. This CDR3 is 15 amino acids long. The CDR3 bases that were read are TGTGCCAGCCGGGACAGGACCTCTGGGGCCAACGTC. It is translated as CASRDRTSGANV. The complete CDR3 sequence is CASRDRTSGANVLTF.

As for this clone: The CDR3 end falls 3 residues outside the read, so it is completed with the germline J gene. The chain couples TRBV19 to TRBJ1-2; 7 bases are a match to TRBD1. CDR1 LNHDA and CDR2 SQIVND come from the germline V gene (reference sequence). The junction had 7 bases not matched to a gene; V was cut back by 6 bases and J by 3 bases. The CDR3 runs 14 residues. The sequenced part of the CDR3 DNA is TGTGCCAGTAGCCCTGACAGGGTGGACTATGGC. Protein product: CASSPDRVDYG. The entire CDR3 is CASSPDRVDYGYTF.

About this clone: At one end, the junction sequence differs from germline, possibly due to a read error. The read falls 3 residues short of the CDR3 end, and the missing part is taken from the germline J gene. Other DNA sequences in this specimen translate into the identical CDR3. The chain couples TRBV5-1 to TRBJ1-3; a weak D match, TRBD1 (6 bases). The CDR3 is made up of 17 amino acids. Germline assignment: CDR1 SGHRS and CDR2 YFSETQ. CDR3 loop: CASSLGQTGHGGNTIYF. Partial CDR3 DNA: TGCGCCAGCAGCCTAGGACAAACAGGGCACGGTGGAAACACT.

A remark on this clone: The read is 3 residues too short to cover the CDR3 end, so that end is filled in from the germline J gene. V and J are TRBV19 and TRBJ1-6; D is uncertain. This CDR3 contains 16 residues. V was shortened by 3 bases and J by 7 bases, with 16 bases between the two germline ends. Per the germline V gene, CDR1 is LNHDA and CDR2 is SQIVND (reference sequence). Here the CDR3 reads CASSMGFRRVNSPLHF. The DNA read from the CDR3 is TGTGCCAGTAGTATGGGCTTTCGGAGAGTCAATTCACCC.

About this clone itself: Coverage ceases 3 residues before the CDR3 finishes, and the germline J gene fills in the end. The genes are TRBV28 and TRBJ2-7; D perhaps matches TRBD1 (5 bases). Trimming cost V 5 bases and J 4 bases, with 12 bases left between them. In germline, CDR1 is MDHEN, CDR2 SYDVKM. The CDR3 is 13 amino acids. The sequenced CDR3 bases are TGTGCCAGCAGTACAGGCTTGGGTTACGAG. It specifies CASSTGLGYE. The complete CDR3 reads CASSTGLGYEQYF.

A remark on this clone: The read terminates 3 residues before the CDR3 end, so the remaining end is supplied by the germline J gene. V and J are TRBV7-2 and TRBJ2-7; 7 nucleotides agree with TRBD2. The germline V gene encodes CDR1 SGHTA and CDR2 FQGNSA. The CDR3 is 15 amino acids. Trimming cost V 5 bases and J 2 bases; bases outside gene matches: 9. The CDR3 sequence is CASSPRRGEAYEQYF. Partial CDR3 DNA: TGTGCCAGCAGCCCGCGACGGGGGGAAGCCTACGAG.

Concerning this clone: The read comes to an end 3 residues before the CDR3 does, leaving the germline J gene to fill in the end. This chain uses TRBV7-9 with TRBJ1-2, with a weak D call TRBD1 (5 bases). V was pared by 1 base and J by 5 bases, with 14 bases between. Germline assignment: CDR1 SEHNR and CDR2 FQNEAQ (reference sequence). This CDR3 has 15 amino acids. The CDR3 region is CASSLGPGGRYGYTF. The CDR3 DNA, read in part, is TGTGCCAGCAGCTTAGGTCCGGGGGGAAGATATGGC.

Points on this clone: The CDR3 end falls 3 residues outside the read, so it is completed with the germline J gene. The chain carries TRBV5-5 and TRBJ1-1; 7 bases agree with TRBD1. The germline CDR1 and CDR2 sequences are SGHKS and YYEKEE (reference sequence). V lost 1 base and J lost 5; bases outside the gene matches: 5. This CDR3 spans 14 amino acids. The DNA read from the CDR3 is TGTGCCAGCAGCTTGACCTCAGGGGGGACTGAA. Translated, it gives CASSLTSGGTE. The complete CDR3 sequence is CASSLTSGGTEAFF.